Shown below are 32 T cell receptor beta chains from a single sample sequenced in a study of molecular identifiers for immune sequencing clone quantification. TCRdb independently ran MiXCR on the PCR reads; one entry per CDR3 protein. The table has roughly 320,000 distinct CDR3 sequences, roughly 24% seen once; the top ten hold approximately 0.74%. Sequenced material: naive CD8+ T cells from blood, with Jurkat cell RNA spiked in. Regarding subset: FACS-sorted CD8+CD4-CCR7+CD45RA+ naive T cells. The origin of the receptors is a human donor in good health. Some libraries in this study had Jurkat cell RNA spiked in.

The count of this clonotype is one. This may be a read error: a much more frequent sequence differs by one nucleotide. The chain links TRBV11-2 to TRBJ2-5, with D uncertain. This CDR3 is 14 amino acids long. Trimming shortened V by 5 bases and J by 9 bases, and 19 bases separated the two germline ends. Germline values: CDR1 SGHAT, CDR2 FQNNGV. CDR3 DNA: TGTGCCAGCAGCCCCCGGTCCTATCAGCAGTCCCAGTACTTC. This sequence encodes CASSPRSYQQSQYF.

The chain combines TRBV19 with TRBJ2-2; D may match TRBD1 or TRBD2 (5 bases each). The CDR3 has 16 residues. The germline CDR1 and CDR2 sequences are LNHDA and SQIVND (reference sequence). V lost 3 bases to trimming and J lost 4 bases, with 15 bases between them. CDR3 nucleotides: TGTGCCAGTAGTATGGGGGAACCTATGACCACCGGGGAGCTGTTTTTT. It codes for CASSMGEPMTTGELFF.

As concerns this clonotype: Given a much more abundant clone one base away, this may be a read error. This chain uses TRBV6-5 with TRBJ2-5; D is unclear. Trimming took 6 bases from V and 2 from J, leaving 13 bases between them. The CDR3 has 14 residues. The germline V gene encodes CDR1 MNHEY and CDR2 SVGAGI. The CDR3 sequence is CASSHAVLQETQYF. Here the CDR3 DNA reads TGTGCCAGCAGCCATGCAGTTCTTCAAGAGACCCAGTACTTC.

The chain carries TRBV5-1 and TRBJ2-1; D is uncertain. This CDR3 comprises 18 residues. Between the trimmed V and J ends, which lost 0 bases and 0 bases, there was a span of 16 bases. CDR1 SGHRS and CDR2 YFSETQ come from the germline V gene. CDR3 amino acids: CASSLDGRRTSSYNEQFF. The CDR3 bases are TGCGCCAGCAGCTTGGATGGCAGGCGAACCTCCTCCTACAATGAGCAGTTCTTC. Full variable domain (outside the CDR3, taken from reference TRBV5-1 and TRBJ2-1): KAGVTQTPRYLIKTRGQQVTLSCSPISGHRSVSWYQQTPGQGLQFLFEYFSETQRNKGNFPGRFSGRQFSNSRSEMNVSTLELGDSALYLCASSLDGRRTSSYNEQFFGPGTRLTVL.

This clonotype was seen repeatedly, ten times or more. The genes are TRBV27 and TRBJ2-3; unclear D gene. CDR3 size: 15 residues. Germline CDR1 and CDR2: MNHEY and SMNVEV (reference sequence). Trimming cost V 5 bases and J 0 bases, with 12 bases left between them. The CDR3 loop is CASSPKVSSTDTQYF. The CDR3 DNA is TGTGCCAGCAGTCCTAAGGTTTCTAGCACAGATACGCAGTATTTT.

The CDR3, as DNA: TGTGCCAGCAGATCAGTCAGCGCTGACCAGTACTTC. Translated, it gives CASRSVSADQYF. The chain recombines TRBV3-1 with TRBJ2-5; D gene uncertain. Germline lookup yields CDR1 LGHDT and CDR2 YNNKEL (reference sequence). This CDR3 has 12 amino acids. Trimming left V 6 bases short and J 10 bases short, with 15 bases between.

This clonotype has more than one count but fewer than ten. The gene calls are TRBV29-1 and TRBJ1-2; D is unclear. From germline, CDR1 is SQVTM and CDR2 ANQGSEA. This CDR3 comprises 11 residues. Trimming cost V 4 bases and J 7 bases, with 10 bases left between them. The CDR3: CSVVTYRGYTF. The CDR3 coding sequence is TGCAGCGTTGTAACCTATCGTGGCTACACCTTC.

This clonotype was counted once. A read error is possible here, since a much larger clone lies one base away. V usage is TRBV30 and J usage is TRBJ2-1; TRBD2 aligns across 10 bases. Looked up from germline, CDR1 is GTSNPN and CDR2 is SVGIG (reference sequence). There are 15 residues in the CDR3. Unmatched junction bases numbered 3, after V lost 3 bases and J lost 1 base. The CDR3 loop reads CAWRRTSGSYNEQFF. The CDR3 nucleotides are TGTGCCTGGAGGAGGACTAGCGGATCCTACAATGAGCAGTTCTTC.

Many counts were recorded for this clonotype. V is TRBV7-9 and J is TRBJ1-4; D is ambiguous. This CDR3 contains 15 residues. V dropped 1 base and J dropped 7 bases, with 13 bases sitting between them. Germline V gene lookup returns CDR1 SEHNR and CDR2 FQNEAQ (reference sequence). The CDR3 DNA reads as TGTGCCAGCAGCTTAGGCGTGGCGCTTGGTGAAAAACTGTTTTTT. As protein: CASSLGVALGEKLFF.

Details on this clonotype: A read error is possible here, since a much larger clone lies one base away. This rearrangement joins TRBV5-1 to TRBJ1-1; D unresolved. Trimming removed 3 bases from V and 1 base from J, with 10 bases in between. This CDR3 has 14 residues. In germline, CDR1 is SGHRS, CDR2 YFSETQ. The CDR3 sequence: CASSWVARNTEAFF. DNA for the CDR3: TGCGCCAGCAGCTGGGTAGCTAGGAACACTGAAGCTTTCTTT.

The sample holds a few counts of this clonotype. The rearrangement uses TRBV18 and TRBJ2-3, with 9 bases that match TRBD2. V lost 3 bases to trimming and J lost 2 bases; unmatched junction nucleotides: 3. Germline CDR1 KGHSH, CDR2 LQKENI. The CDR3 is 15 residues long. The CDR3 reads CASSPTSGNTDTQYF. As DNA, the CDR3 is TGTGCCAGCTCACCGACTAGCGGAAACACAGATACGCAGTATTTT.

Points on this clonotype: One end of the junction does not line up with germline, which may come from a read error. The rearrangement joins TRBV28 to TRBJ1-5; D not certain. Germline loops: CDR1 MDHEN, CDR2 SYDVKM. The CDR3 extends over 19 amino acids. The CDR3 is CASGSPLVVGGNSNQPRHF. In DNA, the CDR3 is TGTGCCAGCGGTTCCCCTCTAGTGGTAGGAGGCAATAGCAATCAGCCCCGGCATTTT.

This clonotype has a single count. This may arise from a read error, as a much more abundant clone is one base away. CDR3 DNA sequence: TGTGCCAGCAGTTTAACAAGGGCCACCTACGAGCAGTACTTC. It specifies CASSLTRATYEQYF. The chain is built from TRBV28 and TRBJ2-7; D is unclear. The CDR3 loop spans 14 amino acids. Germline CDR1 and CDR2: MDHEN and SYDVKM. V dropped 2 bases and J dropped 2 bases, with 10 bases sitting between them.

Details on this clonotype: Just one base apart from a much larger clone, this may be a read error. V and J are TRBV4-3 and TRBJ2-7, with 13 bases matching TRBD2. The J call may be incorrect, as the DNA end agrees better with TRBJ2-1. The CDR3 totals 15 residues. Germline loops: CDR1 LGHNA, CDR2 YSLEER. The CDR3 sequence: CASSQTTSGGYEQFF. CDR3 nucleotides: TGCGCCAGCAGCCAGACGACTAGCGGGGGGTACGAGCAGTTCTTC.

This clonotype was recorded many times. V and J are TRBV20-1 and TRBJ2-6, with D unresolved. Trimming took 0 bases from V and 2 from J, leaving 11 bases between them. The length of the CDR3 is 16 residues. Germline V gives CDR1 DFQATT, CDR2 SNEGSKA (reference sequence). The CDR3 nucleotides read TGCAGTGCTAGAGACGGCAGACAAACTGGGGCCAACGTCCTGACTTTC. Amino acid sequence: CSARDGRQTGANVLTF.

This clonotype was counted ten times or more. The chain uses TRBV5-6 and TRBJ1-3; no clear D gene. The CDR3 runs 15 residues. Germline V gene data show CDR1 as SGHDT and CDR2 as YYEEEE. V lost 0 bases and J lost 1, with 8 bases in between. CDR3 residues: CASSLAGDSGNTIYF. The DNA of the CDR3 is TGTGCCAGCAGCTTGGCTGGGGATTCTGGAAACACCATATATTTT.

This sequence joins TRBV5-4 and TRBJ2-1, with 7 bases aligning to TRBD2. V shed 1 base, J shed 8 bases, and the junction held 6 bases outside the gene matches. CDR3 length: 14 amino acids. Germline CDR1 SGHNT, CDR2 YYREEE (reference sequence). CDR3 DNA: TGTGCCAGCAGCTTGTATACGGGAGGCGATGAGCAGTTCTTC. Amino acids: CASSLYTGGDEQFF.

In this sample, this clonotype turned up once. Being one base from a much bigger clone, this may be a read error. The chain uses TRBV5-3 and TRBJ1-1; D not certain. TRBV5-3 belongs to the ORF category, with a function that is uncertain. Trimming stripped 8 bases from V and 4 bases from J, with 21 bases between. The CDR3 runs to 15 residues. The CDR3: CASSPAGRGITEAFF. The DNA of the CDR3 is TGTGCCAGCAGTCCCGCAGGACGGGGAATCACTGAAGCTTTCTTT.

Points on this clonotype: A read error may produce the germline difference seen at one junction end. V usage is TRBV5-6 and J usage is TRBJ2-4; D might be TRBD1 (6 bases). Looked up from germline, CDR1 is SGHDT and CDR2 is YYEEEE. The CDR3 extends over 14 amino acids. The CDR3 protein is CTSSLSSRTDIQYF. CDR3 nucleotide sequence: TGTACCAGCAGCTTGTCCAGCCGGACAGACATTCAGTACTTC.

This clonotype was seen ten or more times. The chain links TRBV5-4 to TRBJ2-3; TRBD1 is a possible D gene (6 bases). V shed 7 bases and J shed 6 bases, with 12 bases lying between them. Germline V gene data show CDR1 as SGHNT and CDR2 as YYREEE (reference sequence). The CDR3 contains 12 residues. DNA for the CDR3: TGTGCCAGCGGACAGTCGTCGGATACGCAGTATTTT. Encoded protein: CASGQSSDTQYF.

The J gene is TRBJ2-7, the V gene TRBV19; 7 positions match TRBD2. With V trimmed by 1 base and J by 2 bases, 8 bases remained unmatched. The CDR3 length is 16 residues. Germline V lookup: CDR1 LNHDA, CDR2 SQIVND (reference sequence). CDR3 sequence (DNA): TGTGCCAGTAGTATAGCACTAGCGACTCGCACCTACGAGCAGTACTTC. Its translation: CASSIALATRTYEQYF. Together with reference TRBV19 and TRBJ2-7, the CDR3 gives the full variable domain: DGGITQSPKYLFRKEGQNVTLSCEQNLNHDAMYWYRQDPGQGLRLIYYSQIVNDFQKGDIAEGYSVSREKKESFPLTVTSAQKNPTAFYLCASSIALATRTYEQYFGPGTRLTVT.

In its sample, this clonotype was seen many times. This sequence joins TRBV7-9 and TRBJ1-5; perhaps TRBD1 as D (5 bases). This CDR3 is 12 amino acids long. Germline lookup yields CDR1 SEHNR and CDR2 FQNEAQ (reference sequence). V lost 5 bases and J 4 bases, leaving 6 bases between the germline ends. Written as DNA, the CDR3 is TGTGCCAGCAGCAAGGGGAATCAGCCCCAGCATTTT. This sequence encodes CASSKGNQPQHF. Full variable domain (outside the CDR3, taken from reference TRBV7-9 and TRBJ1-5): DTGVSQNPRHKITKRGQNVTFRCDPISEHNRLYWYRQTLGQGPEFLTYFQNEAQLEKSRLLSDRFSAERPKGSFSTLEIQRTEQGDSAMYLCASSKGNQPQHFGDGTRLSIL.

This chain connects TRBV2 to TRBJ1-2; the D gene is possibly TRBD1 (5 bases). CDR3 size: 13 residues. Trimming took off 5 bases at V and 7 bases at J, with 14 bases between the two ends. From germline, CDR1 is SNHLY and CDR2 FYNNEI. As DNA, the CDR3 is TGTGCCAGCAGTACAGGTTGGGAGACTGGCTACACCTTC. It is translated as CASSTGWETGYTF.

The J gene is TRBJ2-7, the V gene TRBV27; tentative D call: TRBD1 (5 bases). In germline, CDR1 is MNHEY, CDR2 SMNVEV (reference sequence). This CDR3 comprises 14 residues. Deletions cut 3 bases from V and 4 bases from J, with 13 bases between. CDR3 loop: CASSLKGSTYEQYF. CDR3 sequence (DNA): TGTGCCAGCAGTTTGAAGGGGTCAACTTACGAGCAGTACTTC.

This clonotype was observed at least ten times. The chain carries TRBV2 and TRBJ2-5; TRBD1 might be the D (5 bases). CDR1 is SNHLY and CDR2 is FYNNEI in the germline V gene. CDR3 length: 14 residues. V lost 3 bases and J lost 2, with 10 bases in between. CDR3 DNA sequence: TGTGCCAGCAGTGATTGGGGCAGGCAAGAGACCCAGTACTTC. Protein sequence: CASSDWGRQETQYF.

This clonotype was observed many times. The CDR3: CASSLMVTAQYF. CDR3 in DNA: TGTGCCAGCAGCTTAATGGTGACGGCCCAGTACTTC. V is TRBV7-9 and J is TRBJ2-5; the D is unclear. Trimming stripped 2 bases from V and 9 bases from J, with 10 bases between. The CDR3 is 12 amino acids. The V gene's germline CDR1 is SEHNR and CDR2 FQNEAQ (reference sequence).

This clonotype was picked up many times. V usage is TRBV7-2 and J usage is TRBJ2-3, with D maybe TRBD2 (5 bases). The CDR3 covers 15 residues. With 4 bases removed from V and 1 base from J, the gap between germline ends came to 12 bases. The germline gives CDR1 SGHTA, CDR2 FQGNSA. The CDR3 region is CASSWALGGTDTQYF. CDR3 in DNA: TGTGCCAGCAGCTGGGCCCTCGGGGGCACAGATACGCAGTATTTT.

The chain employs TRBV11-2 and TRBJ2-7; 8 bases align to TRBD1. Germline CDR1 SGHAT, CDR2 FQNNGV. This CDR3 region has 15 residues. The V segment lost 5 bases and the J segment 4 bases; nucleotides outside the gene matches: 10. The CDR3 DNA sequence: TGTGCCAGCAGCGTCGACAGGGGCGCATTGTACGAGCAGTACTTC. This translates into CASSVDRGALYEQYF.

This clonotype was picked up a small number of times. The CDR3, as DNA: TGCGCCAGCAGCCAGAGTTCATCGGACCCTTTATCTGAAGCTTTCTTT. Its protein product is CASSQSSSDPLSEAFF. The chain links TRBV4-3 to TRBJ1-1; no definite D call. CDR3 length equals 16 residues. CDR1 is LGHNA and CDR2 is YSLEER in the germline V gene. The germline V and J ends were trimmed by 3 bases and 6 bases, with 20 bases remaining between them.

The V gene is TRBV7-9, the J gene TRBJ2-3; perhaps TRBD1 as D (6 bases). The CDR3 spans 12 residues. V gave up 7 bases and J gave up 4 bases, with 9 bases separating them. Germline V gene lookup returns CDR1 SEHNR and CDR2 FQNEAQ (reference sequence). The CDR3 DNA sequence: TGTGCCAGCAACACAGGGTCAGATACGCAGTATTTT. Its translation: CASNTGSDTQYF.

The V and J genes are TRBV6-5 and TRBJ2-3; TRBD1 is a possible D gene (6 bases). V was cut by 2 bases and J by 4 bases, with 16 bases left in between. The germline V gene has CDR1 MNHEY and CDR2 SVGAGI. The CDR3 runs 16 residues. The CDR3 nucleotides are TGTGCCAGCAGTTACCGATTACCCAGGGGCCCAGATACGCAGTATTTT. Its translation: CASSYRLPRGPDTQYF.

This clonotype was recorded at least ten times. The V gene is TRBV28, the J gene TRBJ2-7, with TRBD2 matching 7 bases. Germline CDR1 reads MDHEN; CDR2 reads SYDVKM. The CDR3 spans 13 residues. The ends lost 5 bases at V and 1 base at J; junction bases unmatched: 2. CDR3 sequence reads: CASSRGGSYEQYF. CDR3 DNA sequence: TGTGCCAGCAGTCGCGGGGGATCCTACGAGCAGTACTTC.